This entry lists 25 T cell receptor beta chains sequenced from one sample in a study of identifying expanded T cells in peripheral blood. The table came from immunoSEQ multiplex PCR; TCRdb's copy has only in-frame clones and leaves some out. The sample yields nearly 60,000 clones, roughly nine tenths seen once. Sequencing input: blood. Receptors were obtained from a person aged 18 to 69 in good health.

CDR3 sequence reads: CASSSELADPYGYTF. CDR3 nucleotides: TGTGCCAGTAGTTCGGAGTTGGCCGACCCTTATGGCTACACCTTC. The rearrangement uses TRBV19 and TRBJ1-2; D remains ambiguous. Germline V gene sequence: CDR1 LNHDA, CDR2 SQIVND (reference sequence). Trimming removed 5 bases at V and 5 bases at J, with 18 bases between. The CDR3 runs 15 residues.

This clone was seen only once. The DNA for the CDR3 is TGTGCCAGCATTATGGACAGGGGAAGGTCTGAAGCTTTCTTT. Protein: CASIMDRGRSEAFF. The chain links TRBV28 to TRBJ1-1; 9 bases fit TRBD1. Germline V CDR1 and CDR2: MDHEN, SYDVKM. There are 14 residues in the CDR3. V was clipped by 7 bases and J by 6 bases; unmatched bases: 9.

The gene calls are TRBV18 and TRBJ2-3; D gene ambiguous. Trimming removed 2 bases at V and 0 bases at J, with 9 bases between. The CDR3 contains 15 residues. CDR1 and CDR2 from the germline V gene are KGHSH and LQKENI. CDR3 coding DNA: TGTGCCAGCTCACCAGGGGATCCTAGCACAGATACGCAGTATTTT. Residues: CASSPGDPSTDTQYF.

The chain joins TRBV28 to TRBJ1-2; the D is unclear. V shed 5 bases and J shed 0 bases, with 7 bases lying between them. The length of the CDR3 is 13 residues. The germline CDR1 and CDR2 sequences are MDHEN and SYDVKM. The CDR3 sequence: CASSTSANYGYTF. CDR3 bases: TGTGCCAGCAGTACGTCTGCTAACTATGGCTACACCTTC.

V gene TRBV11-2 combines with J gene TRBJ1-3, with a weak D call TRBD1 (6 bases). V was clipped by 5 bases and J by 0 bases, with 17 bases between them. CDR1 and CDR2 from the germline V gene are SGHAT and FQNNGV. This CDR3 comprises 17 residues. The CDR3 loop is CASSQGDMGHSGNTIYF. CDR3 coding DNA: TGTGCCAGCAGCCAGGGCGACATGGGACACTCTGGAAACACCATATATTTT.

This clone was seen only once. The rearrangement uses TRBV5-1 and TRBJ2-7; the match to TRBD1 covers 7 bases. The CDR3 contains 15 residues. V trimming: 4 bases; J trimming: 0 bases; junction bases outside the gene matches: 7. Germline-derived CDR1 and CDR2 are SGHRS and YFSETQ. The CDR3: CASSHSRDSSYEQYF. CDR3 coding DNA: TGCGCCAGCAGCCACTCCCGGGACAGCTCCTACGAGCAGTACTTC. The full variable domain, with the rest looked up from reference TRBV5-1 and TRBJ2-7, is KAGVTQTPRYLIKTRGQQVTLSCSPISGHRSVSWYQQTPGQGLQFLFEYFSETQRNKGNFPGRFSGRQFSNSRSEMNVSTLELGDSALYLCASSHSRDSSYEQYFGPGTRLTVT.

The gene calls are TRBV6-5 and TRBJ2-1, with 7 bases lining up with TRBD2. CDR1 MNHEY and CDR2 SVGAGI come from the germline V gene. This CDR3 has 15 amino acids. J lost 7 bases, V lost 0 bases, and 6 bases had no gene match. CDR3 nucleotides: TGTGCCAGCAGTTACTCAATGGGGGGGTCAAATGAGCAGTTCTTC. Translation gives CASSYSMGGSNEQFF.

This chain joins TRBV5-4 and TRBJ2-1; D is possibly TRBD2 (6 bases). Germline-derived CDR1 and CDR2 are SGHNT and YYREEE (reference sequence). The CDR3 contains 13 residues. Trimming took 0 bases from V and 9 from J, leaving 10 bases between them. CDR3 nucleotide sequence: TGTGCCAGCAGCTTGGGCGGGGCTTTTGAGCAGTTCTTC. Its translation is CASSLGGAFEQFF.

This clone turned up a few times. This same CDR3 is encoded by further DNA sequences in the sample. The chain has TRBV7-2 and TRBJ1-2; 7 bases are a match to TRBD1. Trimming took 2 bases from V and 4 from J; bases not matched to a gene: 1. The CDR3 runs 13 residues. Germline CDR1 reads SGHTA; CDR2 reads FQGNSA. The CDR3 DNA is TGTGCCAGCAGCTTAAGGACAGGCTATGGCTACACCTTC. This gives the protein CASSLRTGYGYTF.

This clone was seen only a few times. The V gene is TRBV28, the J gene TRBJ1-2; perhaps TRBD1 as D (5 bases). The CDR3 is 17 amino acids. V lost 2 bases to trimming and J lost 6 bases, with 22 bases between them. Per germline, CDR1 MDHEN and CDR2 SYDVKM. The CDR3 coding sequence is TGTGCCAGCAGTTTACCCGCCGGGGGGAGCAATTTGGATGGCTACACCTTC. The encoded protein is CASSLPAGGSNLDGYTF.

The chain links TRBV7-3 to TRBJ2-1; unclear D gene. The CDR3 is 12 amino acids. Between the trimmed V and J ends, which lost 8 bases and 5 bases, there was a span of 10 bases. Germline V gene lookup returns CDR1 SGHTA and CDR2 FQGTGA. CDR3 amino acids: CASFSPNNEQFF. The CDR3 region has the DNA TGTGCCAGCTTTTCCCCTAACAATGAGCAGTTCTTC.

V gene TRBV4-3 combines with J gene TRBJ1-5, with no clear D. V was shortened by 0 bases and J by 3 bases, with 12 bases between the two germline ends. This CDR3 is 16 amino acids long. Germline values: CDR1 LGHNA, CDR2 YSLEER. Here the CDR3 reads CASSQDVSSFNQPQHF. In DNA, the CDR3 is TGCGCCAGCAGCCAAGATGTCAGCTCCTTCAATCAGCCCCAGCATTTT.

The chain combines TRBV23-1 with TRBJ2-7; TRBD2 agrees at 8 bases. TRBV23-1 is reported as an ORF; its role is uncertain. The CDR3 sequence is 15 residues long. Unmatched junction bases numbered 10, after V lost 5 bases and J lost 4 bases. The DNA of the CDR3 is TGCGCCAGCAGTACCAGCGGGGGCGCGGGATACGAGCAGTACTTC. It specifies CASSTSGGAGYEQYF.

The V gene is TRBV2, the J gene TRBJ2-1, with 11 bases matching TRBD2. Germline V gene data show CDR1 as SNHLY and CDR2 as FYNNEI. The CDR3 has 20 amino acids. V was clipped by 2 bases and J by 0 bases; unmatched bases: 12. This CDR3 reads CASSEPDGTSGRSSYNEQFF. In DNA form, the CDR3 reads TGTGCCAGCAGTGAACCTGATGGGACTAGCGGTAGGAGCTCCTACAATGAGCAGTTCTTC.

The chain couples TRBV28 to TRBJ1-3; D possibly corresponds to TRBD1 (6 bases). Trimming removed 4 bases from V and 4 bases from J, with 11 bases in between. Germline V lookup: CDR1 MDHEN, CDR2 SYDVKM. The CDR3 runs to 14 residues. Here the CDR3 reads CASSSGTPGNTIYF. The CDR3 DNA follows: TGTGCCAGCAGTTCCGGGACACCAGGAAACACCATATATTTT.

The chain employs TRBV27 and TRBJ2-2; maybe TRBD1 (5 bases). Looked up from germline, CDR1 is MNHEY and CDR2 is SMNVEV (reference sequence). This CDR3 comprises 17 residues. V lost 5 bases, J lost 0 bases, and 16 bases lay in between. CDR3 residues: CASSRGLGYSNTGELFF. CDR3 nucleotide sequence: TGTGCCAGCAGTAGGGGCCTAGGCTACTCGAACACCGGGGAGCTGTTTTTT.

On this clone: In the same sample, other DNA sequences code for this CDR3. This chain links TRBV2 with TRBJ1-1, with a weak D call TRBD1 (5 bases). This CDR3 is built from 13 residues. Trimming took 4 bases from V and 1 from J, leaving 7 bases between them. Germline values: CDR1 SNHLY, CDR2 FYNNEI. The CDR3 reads CASSGRGNTEAFF. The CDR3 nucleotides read TGTGCCAGCAGTGGAAGGGGGAACACTGAAGCTTTCTTT.

For the CDR3, the DNA is TGTGCCAGCAGTGAGTCAGGCGTAGCCTTCAAAGAGACCCAGTACTTC. Residues: CASSESGVAFKETQYF. The rearrangement uses TRBV6-1 and TRBJ2-5, with D uncertain. V lost 3 bases, J lost 3 bases, and 17 bases lay in between. Germline loops: CDR1 MNHNS, CDR2 SASEGT. The CDR3 runs to 16 residues.

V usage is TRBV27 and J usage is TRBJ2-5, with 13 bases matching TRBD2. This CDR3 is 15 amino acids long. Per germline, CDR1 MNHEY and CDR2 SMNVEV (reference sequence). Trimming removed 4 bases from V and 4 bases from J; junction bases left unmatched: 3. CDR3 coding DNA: TGTGCCAGCAGTTCAAGGACTAGCGGGAGAGAGACCCAGTACTTC. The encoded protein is CASSSRTSGRETQYF.

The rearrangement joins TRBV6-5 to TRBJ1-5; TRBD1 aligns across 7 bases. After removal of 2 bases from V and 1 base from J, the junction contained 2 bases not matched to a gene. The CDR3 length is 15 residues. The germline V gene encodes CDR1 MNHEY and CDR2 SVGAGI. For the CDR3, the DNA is TGTGCCAGCAGTTACGACAGGGCGAGCAATCAGCCCCAGCATTTT. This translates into CASSYDRASNQPQHF.

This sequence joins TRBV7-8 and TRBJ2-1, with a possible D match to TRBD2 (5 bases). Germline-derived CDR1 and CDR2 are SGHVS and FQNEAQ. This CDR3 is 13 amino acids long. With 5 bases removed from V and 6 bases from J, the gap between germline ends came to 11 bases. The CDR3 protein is CASSNPTSNEQFF. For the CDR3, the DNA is TGTGCCAGCAGCAATCCCACTAGCAATGAGCAGTTCTTC.

The CDR3, as DNA: TGTGCCAGCAGCCATCAACTCGCTGAGGGGCGGACTGAAGCTTTCTTT. Amino acid sequence: CASSHQLAEGRTEAFF. The chain employs TRBV4-2 and TRBJ1-1, with a tentative D call TRBD1 (5 bases). V was pared by 3 bases and J by 5 bases, with 19 bases between. The CDR3 spans 16 residues. The V gene's germline CDR1 is LGHNA and CDR2 YNFKEQ.

The CDR3 DNA reads as TGTGCCAGCAGACCCTCTAGCGCGCACTACAATGAGCAGTTCTTC. Protein sequence: CASRPSSAHYNEQFF. The V gene is TRBV6-4, the J gene TRBJ2-1, with a possible D match to TRBD2 (6 bases). There are 15 residues in the CDR3. V lost 6 bases and J lost 3, with 15 bases in between. The V gene's germline CDR1 is MRHNA and CDR2 SNTAGT.

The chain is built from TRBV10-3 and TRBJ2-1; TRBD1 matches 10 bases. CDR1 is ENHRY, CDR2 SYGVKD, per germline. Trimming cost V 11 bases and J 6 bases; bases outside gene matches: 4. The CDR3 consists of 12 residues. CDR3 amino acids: CALGQGGNEQFF. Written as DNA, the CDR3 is TGTGCCCTTGGACAGGGGGGCAATGAGCAGTTCTTC.

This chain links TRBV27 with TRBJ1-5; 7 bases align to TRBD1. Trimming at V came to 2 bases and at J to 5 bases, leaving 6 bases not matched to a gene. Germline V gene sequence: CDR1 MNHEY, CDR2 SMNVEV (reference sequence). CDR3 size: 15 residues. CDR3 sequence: CASSLRQGLDQPQHF. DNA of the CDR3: TGTGCCAGCAGTTTAAGACAGGGACTCGATCAGCCCCAGCATTTT.